The 27 T cell receptor beta chains in this list originate from one sample, sequenced in a study of graft-versus-host responses after intestinal transplantation. TCRdb's copy holds only in-frame clones and misses some; the assay was immunoSEQ multiplex PCR. The table shows around 90,000 clones, with around 93% occurring only once. These TCRs' antigens remain unknown. The sample consisted of unstimulated CD8+ T cells sorted from spleen or lymph node cells, taken before transplant. The receptors were sampled from a human donor who was the organ donor for an intestinal transplant.

This clone was seen just once. This rearrangement joins TRBV10-2 to TRBJ2-3; D perhaps matches TRBD2 (5 bases). Germline CDR1 and CDR2: WSHSY and SAAADI. The CDR3 runs to 12 residues. The germline V and J ends were trimmed by 6 bases and 4 bases, with 8 bases remaining between them. The CDR3 region is CASSLEADTQYF. CDR3 sequence (DNA): TGCGCCAGCAGCCTGGAGGCAGATACGCAGTATTTT.

The genes are TRBV20-1 and TRBJ1-1; a possible D gene is TRBD1 (5 bases). Germline loops: CDR1 DFQATT, CDR2 SNEGSKA (reference sequence). The CDR3 runs to 11 residues. V shed 4 bases and J shed 7 bases, with 10 bases lying between them. The CDR3 DNA follows: TGCAGTGCTAATTATCAGGGTGAAGCTTTCTTT. This codes for CSANYQGEAFF.

The count of this clone is one. The V and J genes are TRBV15 and TRBJ2-3; the match to TRBD2 covers 12 bases. This CDR3 spans 16 amino acids. CDR1 is LNHNV, CDR2 YYDKDF, per germline (reference sequence). V lost 5 bases, J lost 0 bases, and 3 bases stayed unmatched. The chain's CDR3 is CATSLGTSGSTDTQYF. As DNA, the CDR3 is TGTGCCACCAGCCTAGGGACTAGCGGGAGCACAGATACGCAGTATTTT.

V usage is TRBV7-9 and J usage is TRBJ2-1; a weak D match, TRBD2 (6 bases). The CDR3 is 16 residues long. Germline V lookup: CDR1 SEHNR, CDR2 FQNEAQ (reference sequence). V lost 3 bases to trimming and J lost 8 bases, with 20 bases between them. The CDR3 spells CASSLIGSRSLDEQFF. The CDR3 nucleotides are TGTGCCAGCAGCTTGATCGGGAGTCGGTCTTTGGATGAGCAGTTCTTC. Full variable domain (rest looked up from reference TRBV7-9 and TRBJ2-1): DTGVSQNPRHKITKRGQNVTFRCDPISEHNRLYWYRQTLGQGPEFLTYFQNEAQLEKSRLLSDRFSAERPKGSFSTLEIQRTEQGDSAMYLCASSLIGSRSLDEQFFGPGTRLTVL.

In DNA form, the CDR3 reads TGTGCCAGTAGTATATTGAGCGGGAGAACCGACGAGCAGTACTTC. It yields the protein CASSILSGRTDEQYF. The chain has TRBV19 and TRBJ2-7; TRBD2 agrees at 8 bases. Looked up from germline, CDR1 is LNHDA and CDR2 is SQIVND (reference sequence). The CDR3 consists of 15 residues. Trimming at V came to 2 bases and at J to 5 bases, leaving 8 bases not matched to a gene.

The chain links TRBV5-6 to TRBJ2-7; 11 bases agree with TRBD1. J gave up 6 bases and V 3 bases, and 8 bases lay outside the gene matches. The CDR3 loop spans 15 amino acids. The germline gives CDR1 SGHDT, CDR2 YYEEEE. The CDR3 spells CASSSPGQGVIEQYF. CDR3 DNA sequence: TGTGCCAGCAGCTCCCCGGGACAGGGGGTGATCGAGCAGTACTTC.

This chain joins TRBV30 and TRBJ1-2, with 10 bases fitting TRBD1. Losses at the gene ends were 0 bases for V and 0 bases for J; bases not matched to a gene: 7. The CDR3 contains 17 residues. Germline V lookup: CDR1 GTSNPN, CDR2 SVGIG (reference sequence). The chain's CDR3 is CAWSVWDRGPSNYGYTF. The CDR3 coding sequence is TGTGCCTGGAGTGTATGGGACAGGGGACCCTCTAACTATGGCTACACCTTC.

V gene TRBV13 combines with J gene TRBJ2-1; maybe TRBD1 (6 bases). The CDR3 runs to 15 residues. V dropped 3 bases and J dropped 5 bases, with 14 bases sitting between them. Per germline, CDR1 PRHDT and CDR2 FYEKMQ (reference sequence). DNA of the CDR3: TGTGCCAGCAGCTTCCCAGGGGCCATGGACAATGAGCAGTTCTTC. This encodes CASSFPGAMDNEQFF.

The chain employs TRBV7-6 and TRBJ1-2, with unresolved D. CDR3 size: 17 residues. Trimming stripped 0 bases from V and 4 bases from J, with 18 bases between. CDR1 and CDR2 from the germline V gene are SGHVS and FNYEAQ. CDR3 sequence (DNA): TGTGCCAGCAGCTTAGCGCGAAGCGCTGGCAGCCCCTATGGCTACACCTTC. Translating gives CASSLARSAGSPYGYTF.

The CDR3 DNA reads as TGTGCCAGCAGTTACTTACTGCCGGAGCAGTACTTC. As protein: CASSYLLPEQYF. The V and J genes are TRBV6-6 and TRBJ2-7; D is uncertain. The CDR3 length is 12 residues. CDR1 MNHNY and CDR2 SVGAGI come from the germline V gene (reference sequence). V was clipped by 1 base and J by 7 bases, with 8 bases between them.

The V call is TRBV11-2, the J call TRBJ2-1, with TRBD1 matching 9 bases. There are 14 residues in the CDR3. The V gene end was trimmed by 2 bases and the J gene end by 5 bases; junction bases not matched to a gene: 1. CDR1 SGHAT and CDR2 FQNNGV come from the germline V gene. The CDR3 DNA reads as TGTGCCAGCAGCTTATGGACAGGGGACAATGAGCAGTTCTTC. Protein product: CASSLWTGDNEQFF.

This clone appeared once. The chain carries TRBV11-2 and TRBJ2-7, with TRBD2 matching 7 bases. The CDR3 sequence is 17 residues long. Germline trimming cut 5 bases from V and 2 bases from J; bases unmatched to any gene: 15. Germline CDR1 is SGHAT and CDR2 is FQNNGV. The CDR3: CASSPIPGEGRPYEQYF. DNA of the CDR3: TGTGCCAGCAGCCCCATTCCCGGGGAGGGCCGCCCCTACGAGCAGTACTTC.

The J gene is TRBJ2-7, the V gene TRBV5-5; 8 nucleotides line up with TRBD1. CDR1 is SGHKS and CDR2 is YYEKEE in the germline V gene (reference sequence). The V and J ends lost 0 bases and 6 bases, in that order; junction bases with no gene match: 5. The CDR3 spans 14 residues. CDR3 bases: TGTGCCAGCAGCTTGGCCCGACAGGGGTTCGAGCAGTACTTC. It encodes CASSLARQGFEQYF.

The chain couples TRBV25-1 to TRBJ1-1, with 8 bases aligning to TRBD1. Germline V gene lookup returns CDR1 MGHDK and CDR2 SYGVNS. This CDR3 contains 15 residues. J lost 0 bases, V lost 6 bases, and 6 bases had no gene match. The CDR3 sequence is CASSQPGQVNTEAFF. The CDR3 nucleotides read TGTGCCAGCAGCCAACCGGGACAGGTGAACACTGAAGCTTTCTTT.

The V and J genes are TRBV20-1 and TRBJ1-2; D uncertain. Germline lookup yields CDR1 DFQATT and CDR2 SNEGSKA (reference sequence). Trimming shortened V by 5 bases and J by 5 bases, and 6 bases separated the two germline ends. The CDR3 spans 10 residues. The CDR3 is CSAGPYGYTF. In nucleotides, the CDR3 is TGCAGTGCTGGGCCTTATGGCTACACCTTC.

The V and J genes are TRBV7-9 and TRBJ2-1; the match to TRBD2 covers 8 bases. There are 15 residues in the CDR3. Germline CDR1 SEHNR, CDR2 FQNEAQ (reference sequence). V was pared by 5 bases and J by 3 bases, with 6 bases of the junction left unmatched. CDR3 protein: CASSPQRGRYNEQFF. CDR3 nucleotide sequence: TGTGCCAGCAGCCCCCAGCGGGGGCGCTACAATGAGCAGTTCTTC.

This clone showed up just a few times. This chain uses TRBV2 with TRBJ2-1, with 10 bases aligning to TRBD2. The CDR3 spans 16 residues. V lost 2 bases, J lost 4 bases, and 5 bases stayed unmatched. CDR1 SNHLY and CDR2 FYNNEI come from the germline V gene. The CDR3 nucleotides read TGTGCCAGCAGTGAAAGCGGGAGGGGGTTTTACAATGAGCAGTTCTTC. Amino acids: CASSESGRGFYNEQFF.

The chain joins TRBV5-1 to TRBJ1-5; 8 bases map to TRBD1. Germline CDR1 is SGHRS and CDR2 is YFSETQ. Trimming took 5 bases from V and 2 from J; bases not matched to a gene: 6. This CDR3 region has 15 residues. CDR3 nucleotides: TGCGCCAGCAGTCCCGGGACAGGAGGCAATCAGCCCCAGCATTTT. It translates to CASSPGTGGNQPQHF.

For this clone: The junction departs from germline at one end; a sequencing error may be responsible. The J gene is TRBJ2-1, the V gene TRBV9; D uncertain. Germline CDR1 and CDR2: SGDLS and YYNGEE. This CDR3 is 11 amino acids long. The CDR3 region has the DNA TGTGCCAGCAGCTCCGACAATGAGCAGTTCTTC. It is translated as CASSSDNEQFF. The variable domain in full, with the rest retrieved from reference TRBV9 and TRBJ2-1, is DSGVTQTPKHLITATGQRVTLRCSPRSGDLSVYWYQQSLDQGLQFLIQYYNGEERAKGNILERFSAQQFPDLHSELNLSSLELGDSALYFCASSSDNEQFFGPGTRLTVL.

For the CDR3, the DNA is TGCGCCAGCATGCTCGGGGGGGCCCCCCACAATGAGCAGTTCTTC. It specifies CASMLGGAPHNEQFF. The rearrangement joins TRBV5-1 to TRBJ2-1, with 8 bases lining up with TRBD2. CDR3 length equals 15 residues. V shed 6 bases, J shed 5 bases, and the junction held 10 bases outside the gene matches. Per the germline V gene, CDR1 is SGHRS and CDR2 is YFSETQ.

The V gene is TRBV29-1, the J gene TRBJ2-7; 8 positions agree with TRBD1. CDR1 and CDR2 (germline): SQVTM, ANQGSEA. With V trimmed by 3 bases and J by 9 bases, 10 bases remained unmatched. This CDR3 comprises 13 residues. The CDR3 reads CSVDTGGLLGQYF. The CDR3 region has the DNA TGCAGCGTTGATACAGGGGGTCTCCTGGGGCAGTACTTC.

The V gene is TRBV27, the J gene TRBJ1-2; D uncertain. Trimming stripped 3 bases from V and 8 bases from J, with 13 bases between. This CDR3 comprises 13 residues. The germline V gene has CDR1 MNHEY and CDR2 SMNVEV (reference sequence). The CDR3 nucleotides read TGTGCCAGCAGTTTCCTAGGTTTCTGGGGCTACACCTTC. This gives the protein CASSFLGFWGYTF.

The J gene is TRBJ2-7, the V gene TRBV4-2; 9 positions agree with TRBD2. The J segment lost 2 bases and the V segment lost 4 bases, leaving 12 bases of the junction unmatched. Germline V gives CDR1 LGHNA, CDR2 YNFKEQ. The length of the CDR3 is 17 residues. In nucleotides, the CDR3 is TGTGCCAGCAGCCCGTCGGGGACTAGCCCTCGTCCCTACGAGCAGTACTTC. It encodes CASSPSGTSPRPYEQYF.

In DNA, the CDR3 is TGTGCCAGTCTAAGGACATACCAAGAGACCCAGTACTTC. This translates into CASLRTYQETQYF. The chain has TRBV7-8 and TRBJ2-5; tentative D call: TRBD1 (5 bases). Between the trimmed V and J ends, which lost 9 bases and 0 bases, there was a span of 11 bases. The CDR3 is 13 residues long. Germline lookup yields CDR1 SGHVS and CDR2 FQNEAQ.

V usage is TRBV6-5 and J usage is TRBJ1-2; a possible D gene is TRBD1 (5 bases). Trimming pared 1 base from V and 6 bases from J, leaving 18 bases between. This CDR3 is built from 16 residues. Germline values: CDR1 MNHEY, CDR2 SVGAGI. CDR3 bases: TGTGCCAGCAGTTACTGGCAGGGCCTCGATCCGAATGGCTACACCTTC. Protein product: CASSYWQGLDPNGYTF.

The chain is built from TRBV5-1 and TRBJ2-7; TRBD2 agrees at 8 bases. Germline values: CDR1 SGHRS, CDR2 YFSETQ. CDR3 length equals 13 residues. V trimming: 4 bases; J trimming: 7 bases; junction bases outside the gene matches: 7. The CDR3 nucleotides read TGCGCCAGCAGCCTTGGACTAGCACAAGAGCAGTACTTC. Translating gives CASSLGLAQEQYF.

This sequence joins TRBV13 and TRBJ1-1; the match to TRBD1 covers 7 bases. The CDR3 has 14 amino acids. CDR1 is PRHDT and CDR2 is FYEKMQ in the germline V gene (reference sequence). With V trimmed by 6 bases and J by 2 bases, 6 bases remained unmatched. The DNA of the CDR3 is TGTGCCAGCAGTCAGAGGGGGCTCAACACTGAAGCTTTCTTT. Residues: CASSQRGLNTEAFF.